What follows is one TCR beta chain and its context. The CDR3 has 12 residues. Per germline, CDR1 SEHNR and CDR2 FQNEAQ (reference sequence). Trimming cost V 6 bases and J 7 bases; bases outside gene matches: 3. The data originate from a study of shared clonotypes between healthy human individuals. Per the authors' pipeline: ImmunoSEQ sequences covered only the junction and lacked quality scores; filtering therefore differed. The data were produced by immunoSEQ multiplex PCR, yet TCRdb's version contains in-frame clones alone and is incomplete. D and trimming come from the DNA, and the V and J calls and clone size come from that table. The data hold 450,000 to 650,000 clones, with about 80% observed a single time. The study drew its donors from healthy HIV-negative adults without recent acute infections or vaccinations.

V usage is TRBV7-9 and J usage is TRBJ1-3; TRBD1 agrees at 7 bases. Material for sequencing was PBMCs. The sequence was collected from a woman aged 40 to 55 in good health. Some clones in this sample may be carry-over from other donors' samples. The DNA of the CDR3 is TGTGCCAGCAGTTTACAGGGGAACACCATATATTTT. This encodes CASSLQGNTIYF.